Each of the 24 T cell receptor beta chains below was sequenced from the same sample in a study of blood T cell repertoires in COVID-19. The data were produced by immunoSEQ multiplex PCR, yet TCRdb's version contains in-frame clones alone and is incomplete. This sample has more than 150,000 clones, with roughly 80% found just once. The sequenced sample consisted of peripheral blood. The source is a young man with active or convalescent COVID-19.

The rearrangement links TRBV5-1 to TRBJ1-4; 10 nucleotides align to TRBD1. With 4 bases clipped from V and 2 bases from J, the junction kept 5 bases outside the gene matches. The CDR3 covers 16 residues. Germline lookup yields CDR1 SGHRS and CDR2 YFSETQ. The CDR3 DNA is TGCGCCAGCAGCAGACAGGGGGCGCGGACTAATGAAAAACTGTTTTTT. Encoded protein: CASSRQGARTNEKLFF.

The CDR3 DNA sequence: TGTGCCAGCAGTCTGGGCGCCGGCACTGAAGCTTTCTTT. Amino acid sequence: CASSLGAGTEAFF. The chain couples TRBV6-5 to TRBJ1-1; D not certain. Trimming left V 5 bases short and J 4 bases short, with 11 bases between. Germline CDR1 and CDR2: MNHEY and SVGAGI. The CDR3 is made up of 13 amino acids.

The chain couples TRBV5-1 to TRBJ1-4; D is unclear. The CDR3 contains 13 residues. Trimming pared 0 bases from V and 5 bases from J, leaving 5 bases between. The germline CDR1 and CDR2 sequences are SGHRS and YFSETQ. The DNA of the CDR3 is TGCGCCAGCAGCTTGGTCCCGAATGAAAAACTGTTTTTT. Encoded protein: CASSLVPNEKLFF.

This clone was counted only a few times. The chain carries TRBV28 and TRBJ1-4; D remains ambiguous. The CDR3 is made up of 12 amino acids. Germline lookup yields CDR1 MDHEN and CDR2 SYDVKM. Trimming pared 6 bases from V and 8 bases from J, leaving 10 bases between. The CDR3 coding sequence is TGTGCCAGCAGAGCCCGGGAGGAAAAACTGTTTTTT. As protein: CASRAREEKLFF.

V usage is TRBV29-1 and J usage is TRBJ1-4; 9 bases agree with TRBD1. The CDR3 sequence is 13 residues long. V shed 3 bases and J 8 bases; nucleotides not matched to a gene: 4. Germline loops: CDR1 SQVTM, CDR2 ANQGSEA. CDR3 in DNA: TGCAGCGTTGACGAACAGGGGGCGGAAAAACTGTTTTTT. Its translation: CSVDEQGAEKLFF.

The V gene is TRBV6-4, the J gene TRBJ2-1; TRBD2 matches at 15 bases. With 2 bases clipped from V and 7 bases from J, the junction kept 0 bases outside the gene matches. Germline V gene sequence: CDR1 MRHNA, CDR2 SNTAGT. This CDR3 has 15 amino acids. The DNA of the CDR3 is TGTGCCAGCAGTGACGGACTAGCGGGGGGGAATGAGCAGTTCTTC. Translating it yields CASSDGLAGGNEQFF.

The genes are TRBV2 and TRBJ1-1, with 8 bases aligning to TRBD1. J lost 4 bases, V lost 3 bases, and 1 base had no gene match. Germline-derived CDR1 and CDR2 are SNHLY and FYNNEI. This CDR3 comprises 13 residues. The CDR3 spells CASSDTGGTEAFF. CDR3 nucleotides: TGTGCCAGCAGTGATACAGGGGGCACTGAAGCTTTCTTT.

This clone has a single count. The V call is TRBV19, the J call TRBJ2-5, with 7 bases aligning to TRBD1. Losses at the gene ends were 4 bases for V and 5 bases for J; bases not matched to a gene: 10. Germline V CDR1 and CDR2: LNHDA, SQIVND (reference sequence). The CDR3 totals 15 residues. This CDR3 reads CASSTQTGKAETQYF. The CDR3 DNA sequence: TGTGCCAGTAGTACCCAGACAGGGAAAGCGGAGACCCAGTACTTC.

The CDR3 sequence: CASSSTQGANEKLFF. CDR3 nucleotide sequence: TGTGCCAGCAGTTCGACACAGGGGGCCAATGAAAAACTGTTTTTT. This chain joins TRBV28 and TRBJ1-4; 9 nucleotides match TRBD1. CDR1 is MDHEN and CDR2 is SYDVKM in the germline V gene. The junction had 5 bases not matched to a gene; V was cut back by 4 bases and J by 5 bases. The CDR3 has 15 amino acids.

The chain carries TRBV29-1 and TRBJ1-6; unclear D gene. The CDR3 is made up of 15 amino acids. V was trimmed by 4 bases and J by 1 base, leaving 11 bases between them. Germline V gives CDR1 SQVTM, CDR2 ANQGSEA. Here the CDR3 DNA reads TGCAGCGTTGTTTCCGGAGGGTCCTATAATTCACCCCTCCACTTT. Its translation: CSVVSGGSYNSPLHF.

The rearrangement uses TRBV7-6 and TRBJ1-1; TRBD1 agrees at 9 bases. Trimming at V came to 1 base and at J to 4 bases, leaving 10 bases not matched to a gene. The length of the CDR3 is 17 residues. Germline V gene data show CDR1 as SGHVS and CDR2 as FNYEAQ. DNA of the CDR3: TGTGCCAGCAGCTTAGGGGGACAGGGTGGAAGGGGCACTGAAGCTTTCTTT. Translated: CASSLGGQGGRGTEAFF.

The chain uses TRBV3-1 (or the pseudogene TRBV3-2) and TRBJ1-4; D unresolved. The ends were cut back, 0 bases at V and 8 bases at J, with 13 bases in the middle. This CDR3 is built from 15 residues. Germline loops: CDR1 LGHDT, CDR2 YNNKEL (reference sequence). CDR3 sequence reads: CASSQDVEGEEKLFF. CDR3 in DNA: TGTGCCAGCAGCCAAGATGTGGAGGGAGAAGAAAAACTGTTTTTT.

The rearrangement links TRBV27 to TRBJ2-7; 7 positions match TRBD1. Trimming cost V 11 bases and J 3 bases; bases outside gene matches: 10. CDR3 length equals 13 residues. From germline, CDR1 is MNHEY and CDR2 SMNVEV (reference sequence). The CDR3 reads CAGSTGLLYEQYV. CDR3 bases: TGTGCCGGCTCGACAGGGCTTCTCTACGAGCAGTACGTC.

The gene calls are TRBV6-1 and TRBJ1-5; D is uncertain. The length of the CDR3 is 13 residues. V shed 2 bases and J shed 7 bases, with 9 bases lying between them. Per germline, CDR1 MNHNS and CDR2 SASEGT. In DNA, the CDR3 is TGTGCCAGCAGTGAAAGACCGGGGCAGCCCCAGCATTTT. Translated: CASSERPGQPQHF.

Turning to this clone: The same CDR3 can be traced to other DNA sequences in this sample. The chain employs TRBV28 and TRBJ1-2, with D maybe TRBD1 (5 bases). Trimming cost V 5 bases and J 0 bases, with 10 bases left between them. Germline values: CDR1 MDHEN, CDR2 SYDVKM. The CDR3 is 14 amino acids. The CDR3 DNA sequence: TGTGCCAGCAGTCCCGGGGGGTCTAACTATGGCTACACCTTC. Translated: CASSPGGSNYGYTF.

The V and J genes are TRBV28 and TRBJ1-5; tentatively, D is TRBD1 (5 bases). Trimming took off 3 bases at V and 3 bases at J, with 15 bases between the two ends. Germline CDR1 reads MDHEN; CDR2 reads SYDVKM. The CDR3 is 16 residues long. The CDR3 nucleotides read TGTGCCAGCAGTTTTCTCTACGCGGGGACCAATCAGCCCCAGCATTTT. This gives the protein CASSFLYAGTNQPQHF.

The chain combines TRBV21-1 with TRBJ1-1; the table assigns TRBD1, which was not confirmed against the DNA. TRBV21-1 counts as a pseudogene. This CDR3 has 15 amino acids. CDR3 sequence (DNA): TGTGCCAGCAGCAAAGAGGGGGAGCTGAACACTGAAGCTTTCTTT. Amino acid sequence: CASSKEGELNTEAFF.

The sample holds a few counts of this clone. The chain combines TRBV29-1 with TRBJ1-2; 7 nucleotides line up with TRBD1. Germline CDR1 is SQVTM and CDR2 is ANQGSEA. CDR3 length equals 12 residues. V was clipped by 7 bases and J by 4 bases; unmatched bases: 6. CDR3 in amino acids: CSAWDSRYGYTF. CDR3 nucleotides: TGCAGCGCGTGGGACAGCCGCTATGGCTACACCTTC.

This clone has just one count. This chain joins TRBV2 and TRBJ2-5, with 9 bases identical to TRBD2. CDR1 and CDR2 (germline): SNHLY, FYNNEI. The CDR3 runs to 13 residues. The junction had 6 bases not matched to a gene; V was cut back by 9 bases and J by 4 bases. In DNA, the CDR3 is TGTGCCAGTGAGCGGGAGGTTAGAGAGACCCAGTACTTC. Amino acids: CASEREVRETQYF.

The V and J genes are TRBV10-3 and TRBJ2-1; TRBD2 aligns across 16 bases. Germline V gives CDR1 ENHRY, CDR2 SYGVKD. The junction had 2 bases not matched to a gene; V was cut back by 4 bases and J by 2 bases. The CDR3 length is 17 residues. The CDR3 sequence: CAISGGLAGGTYNEQFF. The CDR3 DNA is TGTGCCATCAGTGGGGGACTAGCGGGAGGGACCTACAATGAGCAGTTCTTC.

The chain links TRBV9 to TRBJ1-2, with 12 positions matching TRBD1. From germline, CDR1 is SGDLS and CDR2 YYNGEE. The trim removed 4 bases at V and 8 bases at J, leaving 12 bases unmatched. This CDR3 comprises 16 residues. This CDR3 is CASSPHPGQGAGGYTF. As DNA, the CDR3 is TGTGCCAGCAGCCCCCATCCGGGACAGGGGGCCGGCGGCTACACCTTC.

J is TRBJ1-5 and V is TRBV18; perhaps TRBD1 as D (6 bases). Germline assignment: CDR1 KGHSH and CDR2 LQKENI. This CDR3 has 15 amino acids. V was clipped by 3 bases and J by 7 bases, with 16 bases between them. CDR3 DNA: TGTGCCAGCTCACCGATCGGGAGGGGGGAGCAGCCCCAGCATTTT. Translated: CASSPIGRGEQPQHF.

This chain links TRBV7-2 with TRBJ2-5; TRBD2 agrees at 10 bases. V was clipped by 2 bases and J by 7 bases; unmatched bases: 7. This CDR3 has 15 residues. Germline assignment: CDR1 SGHTA and CDR2 FQGNSA. Here the CDR3 reads CASSLTSGEGGTQYF. DNA for the CDR3: TGTGCCAGCAGCTTAACTAGCGGGGAGGGGGGGACCCAGTACTTC.

J is TRBJ1-1 and V is TRBV5-1; possible D gene TRBD1, 6 bases. CDR3 length equals 19 residues. Germline V lookup: CDR1 SGHRS, CDR2 YFSETQ. The ends were cut back, 1 base at V and 0 bases at J, with 22 bases in the middle. This CDR3 is CASSLLHVRTATMNTEAFF. CDR3 sequence (DNA): TGCGCCAGCAGCTTGCTCCACGTCCGGACAGCTACAATGAACACTGAAGCTTTCTTT.